These 21 T cell receptor beta chains share one sample of origin, sequenced in a study of early T cells in non-severe SARS-CoV-2 infection. MiXCR, run by TCRdb on the 5' RACE reads, gives a single entry per CDR3 protein. Of tens of thousands of distinct CDR3 sequences in the sample, 5.5% to 8% were seen once. Material: whole blood, obtained at baseline. Source of these receptors: an adult who was a healthcare worker with PCR-confirmed SARS-CoV-2 infection or an uninfected control (not recorded which).

The CDR3 loop is CASSLNKAGGYTF. CDR3 sequence (DNA): TGTGCCAGCAGTTTAAACAAGGCTGGTGGCTACACCTTC. J is TRBJ1-2 and V is TRBV27; D remains unclear. The V end was cut by 2 bases, the J end by 7 bases, with 11 bases between. Germline CDR1 is MNHEY and CDR2 is SMNVEV (reference sequence). The length of the CDR3 is 13 residues.

This rearrangement joins TRBV5-1 to TRBJ2-2; TRBD2 matches at 7 bases. The junction had 3 bases not matched to a gene; V was cut back by 4 bases and J by 0 bases. The germline CDR1 and CDR2 sequences are SGHRS and YFSETQ. This CDR3 is 15 amino acids long. The CDR3 DNA is TGCGCCAGCAGCGCCGGACTAGCGAACACCGGGGAGCTGTTTTTT. Its protein product is CASSAGLANTGELFF.

This clonotype was seen repeatedly, ten times or more. The V call is TRBV12-3 or TRBV12-4, the J call TRBJ2-2, with D maybe TRBD2 (5 bases). Trimming took off 5 bases at V and 5 bases at J, with 12 bases between the two ends. CDR3 length: 14 residues. The CDR3 DNA follows: TGTGCCAGCAGTACTAAGCCGGGAACCGGGGAGCTGTTTTTT. Its translation is CASSTKPGTGELFF.

This rearrangement joins TRBV11-1 to TRBJ1-1; 8 bases agree with TRBD1. Germline CDR1 SGHAT, CDR2 FQDESV (reference sequence). The CDR3 covers 15 residues. V gave up 7 bases and J gave up 8 bases; unmatched junction bases: 15. CDR3 nucleotide sequence: TGTGCCAGCACCCCGAGGACAGGGACTGGCGAGGAAGCTTTCTTT. Its protein product is CASTPRTGTGEEAFF.

This clonotype appeared many times. CDR3 region: CASSQEGGTGASPLHF. For the CDR3, the DNA is TGCGCCAGCAGCCAAGAGGGCGGGACAGGGGCTTCACCCCTCCACTTT. The J gene is TRBJ1-6, the V gene TRBV4-1, with 10 bases identical to TRBD1. This CDR3 is built from 16 residues. Germline V gives CDR1 MGHRA, CDR2 YSYEKL. V gave up 0 bases and J gave up 9 bases; unmatched junction bases: 5.

This chain uses TRBV12-3 or TRBV12-4 with TRBJ1-2; D is uncertain. The CDR3 runs to 14 residues. Trimming cost V 2 bases and J 4 bases, with 11 bases left between them. The CDR3 DNA sequence: TGTGCCAGCAGTTTAAGATGGGGAGGCTATGGCTACACCTTC. Protein sequence: CASSLRWGGYGYTF.

This clonotype was detected many times. The rearrangement links TRBV28 to TRBJ1-2; no clear D. Germline V gene data show CDR1 as MDHEN and CDR2 as SYDVKM. The CDR3 totals 12 residues. V gave up 2 bases and J gave up 7 bases, with 8 bases separating them. The DNA of the CDR3 is TGTGCCAGCAGTTTAGCGGTCCGTGGCTACACCTTC. It codes for CASSLAVRGYTF.

The J gene is TRBJ2-3, the V gene TRBV2, with D maybe TRBD2 (6 bases). Trimming stripped 10 bases from V and 3 bases from J, with 17 bases between. CDR1 is SNHLY and CDR2 is FYNNEI in the germline V gene. CDR3 size: 14 residues. The CDR3 reads CATRTMLQTDTQYF. For the CDR3, the DNA is TGTGCCACCAGGACTATGTTACAGACAGATACGCAGTATTTT.

In this sample, this clonotype turned up many times. This chain connects TRBV5-6 to TRBJ1-1; 8 nucleotides match TRBD1. The CDR3 sequence is 15 residues long. The junction had 6 bases not matched to a gene; V was cut back by 1 base and J by 4 bases. Germline V gives CDR1 SGHDT, CDR2 YYEEEE. CDR3 nucleotide sequence: TGTGCCAGCAGCTTGTCTTACAGGGGGGGCACTGAAGCTTTCTTT. Translated, it gives CASSLSYRGGTEAFF.

The chain combines TRBV7-3 with TRBJ2-1; D gene unclear. CDR3 length equals 14 residues. CDR1 and CDR2 from the germline V gene are SGHTA and FQGTGA. Trimming removed 5 bases from V and 5 bases from J, with 13 bases in between. The CDR3 nucleotides are TGTGCCAGCAGCCCCCCCGGCCGTGACAATGAGCAGTTCTTC. It yields the protein CASSPPGRDNEQFF.

This clonotype appeared many times. The rearrangement uses TRBV20-1 and TRBJ2-7; 10 bases map to TRBD2. This CDR3 has 14 residues. Germline CDR1 reads DFQATT; CDR2 reads SNEGSKA (reference sequence). The ends lost 4 bases at V and 2 bases at J; junction bases unmatched: 5. As DNA, the CDR3 is TGCAGTGCTATGGGACTAGCGCATACCTACGAGCAGTACTTC. The encoded protein is CSAMGLAHTYEQYF.

The chain joins TRBV3-1 to TRBJ1-2; D gene ambiguous. This CDR3 has 15 residues. V was cut by 2 bases and J by 7 bases, with 17 bases left in between. Germline V gene lookup returns CDR1 LGHDT and CDR2 YNNKEL (reference sequence). The CDR3 DNA is TGTGCCAGCAGCCAATCCACTGAGGGATACTCTGGCTACACCTTC. Its translation is CASSQSTEGYSGYTF.

The gene calls are TRBV20-1 and TRBJ2-3; no clear D. Trimming removed 0 bases from V and 5 bases from J, with 18 bases in between. This CDR3 region has 16 residues. Germline loops: CDR1 DFQATT, CDR2 SNEGSKA (reference sequence). CDR3 region: CSARDTGSEGKDTQYF. CDR3 nucleotide sequence: TGCAGTGCTAGAGATACCGGAAGCGAAGGAAAAGATACGCAGTATTTT.

This clonotype appeared a few times. J is TRBJ2-2 and V is TRBV24-1; 7 bases are shared with TRBD2. The V gene end was trimmed by 7 bases and the J gene end by 6 bases; junction bases not matched to a gene: 13. CDR1 is KGHDR and CDR2 is SFDVKD in the germline V gene. The length of the CDR3 is 16 residues. As DNA, the CDR3 is TGTGCCACCAGCGATCCGACTAGCACAAAAGCCGGGGAGCTGTTTTTT. This translates into CATSDPTSTKAGELFF.

The gene calls are TRBV27 and TRBJ2-1; no clear D gene. The CDR3 contains 18 residues. In germline, CDR1 is MNHEY, CDR2 SMNVEV (reference sequence). V dropped 4 bases and J dropped 0 bases, with 19 bases sitting between them. The DNA for the CDR3 is TGTGCCAGCAGTTCGCACCACCTCACGGATAGCTCCTACAATGAGCAGTTCTTC. Translated, it gives CASSSHHLTDSSYNEQFF.

This clonotype occurred many times. The chain couples TRBV27 to TRBJ1-2; D is unresolved. The CDR3 covers 13 residues. The V gene lost 2 bases and the J gene lost 4 bases, with 8 bases spanning the gap. Germline V gene lookup returns CDR1 MNHEY and CDR2 SMNVEV (reference sequence). CDR3 residues: CASSLRPTYGYTF. CDR3 bases: TGTGCCAGCAGTTTAAGACCGACCTATGGCTACACCTTC.

This clonotype came up many times. V usage is TRBV4-3 and J usage is TRBJ2-4, with D possibly being TRBD1 (5 bases). The CDR3 is made up of 14 amino acids. Trimming left V 0 bases short and J 7 bases short, with 10 bases between. The germline CDR1 and CDR2 sequences are LGHNA and YSLEER. The DNA for the CDR3 is TGCGCCAGCAGCCAAGATATAGGGGTGAACATTCAGTACTTC. Translating gives CASSQDIGVNIQYF.

In its sample, this clonotype was seen a few times. The chain uses TRBV6-1 and TRBJ2-5; 12 bases align to TRBD2. The CDR3 loop spans 17 amino acids. CDR1 is MNHNS, CDR2 SASEGT, per germline. Unmatched junction bases numbered 13, after V lost 8 bases and J lost 3 bases. The CDR3 sequence is CASPGPSGRGAKETQYF. CDR3 bases: TGTGCCAGCCCCGGTCCTAGCGGGAGGGGAGCCAAAGAGACCCAGTACTTC.

This clonotype was recorded at least ten times. The gene calls are TRBV27 and TRBJ1-1; D remains ambiguous. The CDR3 has 14 amino acids. Trimming left V 8 bases short and J 9 bases short, with 22 bases between. Germline assignment: CDR1 MNHEY and CDR2 SMNVEV (reference sequence). The CDR3: CASGRQEYGAQAFF. The CDR3 DNA reads as TGTGCCAGCGGCCGTCAGGAGTACGGCGCACAAGCTTTCTTT.

The chain has TRBV5-1 and TRBJ1-2, with 8 bases identical to TRBD1. The junction had 8 bases not matched to a gene; V was cut back by 6 bases and J by 4 bases. Germline V gives CDR1 SGHRS, CDR2 YFSETQ. The CDR3 covers 14 residues. CDR3 coding DNA: TGCGCCAGCAACAAACCGGGACAGGTCTATGGCTACACCTTC. It translates to CASNKPGQVYGYTF.

The rearrangement joins TRBV29-1 to TRBJ2-5; D unclear. Trimming cost V 4 bases and J 2 bases, with 5 bases left between them. Looked up from germline, CDR1 is SQVTM and CDR2 is ANQGSEA. The CDR3 has 11 residues. CDR3 nucleotide sequence: TGCAGCGTTGGCCAACAAGAGACCCAGTACTTC. It is translated as CSVGQQETQYF.